Sequencing of this T cell receptor (beta chain) was carried out in a study of shared clonotypes between healthy human individuals. The CDR3 sequence is 13 residues long. V was shortened by 4 bases and J by 9 bases, with 13 bases between the two germline ends. From germline, CDR1 is MNHEY and CDR2 SVGAGI. Using immunoSEQ multiplex PCR, the repertoire was profiled, and TCRdb retains in-frame clones only, with some absent. In the table there are some 1.4 million clones, 95% to 97% of which are singletons. Subsets obtained from CD4+ cells comprised CD45RA+ naive and CD45RA-negative memory cells. This clone was seen a single time.

This sequence was found in a man younger than 40 in good health. Sample: naive CD4+ T cells sorted from blood. Subset: CD45RA+ positively selected. The chain joins TRBV6-5 to TRBJ2-1; tentative D call: TRBD1 (6 bases). The CDR3 is CASSFLQGTEQFF. CDR3 DNA sequence: TGTGCCAGCAGTTTTCTACAGGGAACTGAGCAGTTCTTC.